This T cell receptor beta chain was sequenced for a study of identical twins. Germline loops: CDR1 SEHNR, CDR2 FQNEAQ (reference sequence). This CDR3 comprises 20 residues. V was clipped by 1 base and J by 4 bases, with 25 bases between them. TCRdb ran MiXCR on the 5' RACE reads and lists one entry per CDR3 protein. The table shows 1.5 million to 2 million distinct CDR3 sequences, with about 32% occurring only once. This clonotype originated in a newborn girl in good health. V and J are TRBV7-9 and TRBJ1-4; D perhaps matches TRBD1 (5 bases). Sequencing was carried out using cord blood. Here the CDR3 reads CASSLGFIRRGRFNNEKLFF. CDR3 DNA: TGTGCCAGCAGCTTAGGGTTTATTCGAAGGGGCCGGTTTAATAATGAAAAACTGTTTTTT.